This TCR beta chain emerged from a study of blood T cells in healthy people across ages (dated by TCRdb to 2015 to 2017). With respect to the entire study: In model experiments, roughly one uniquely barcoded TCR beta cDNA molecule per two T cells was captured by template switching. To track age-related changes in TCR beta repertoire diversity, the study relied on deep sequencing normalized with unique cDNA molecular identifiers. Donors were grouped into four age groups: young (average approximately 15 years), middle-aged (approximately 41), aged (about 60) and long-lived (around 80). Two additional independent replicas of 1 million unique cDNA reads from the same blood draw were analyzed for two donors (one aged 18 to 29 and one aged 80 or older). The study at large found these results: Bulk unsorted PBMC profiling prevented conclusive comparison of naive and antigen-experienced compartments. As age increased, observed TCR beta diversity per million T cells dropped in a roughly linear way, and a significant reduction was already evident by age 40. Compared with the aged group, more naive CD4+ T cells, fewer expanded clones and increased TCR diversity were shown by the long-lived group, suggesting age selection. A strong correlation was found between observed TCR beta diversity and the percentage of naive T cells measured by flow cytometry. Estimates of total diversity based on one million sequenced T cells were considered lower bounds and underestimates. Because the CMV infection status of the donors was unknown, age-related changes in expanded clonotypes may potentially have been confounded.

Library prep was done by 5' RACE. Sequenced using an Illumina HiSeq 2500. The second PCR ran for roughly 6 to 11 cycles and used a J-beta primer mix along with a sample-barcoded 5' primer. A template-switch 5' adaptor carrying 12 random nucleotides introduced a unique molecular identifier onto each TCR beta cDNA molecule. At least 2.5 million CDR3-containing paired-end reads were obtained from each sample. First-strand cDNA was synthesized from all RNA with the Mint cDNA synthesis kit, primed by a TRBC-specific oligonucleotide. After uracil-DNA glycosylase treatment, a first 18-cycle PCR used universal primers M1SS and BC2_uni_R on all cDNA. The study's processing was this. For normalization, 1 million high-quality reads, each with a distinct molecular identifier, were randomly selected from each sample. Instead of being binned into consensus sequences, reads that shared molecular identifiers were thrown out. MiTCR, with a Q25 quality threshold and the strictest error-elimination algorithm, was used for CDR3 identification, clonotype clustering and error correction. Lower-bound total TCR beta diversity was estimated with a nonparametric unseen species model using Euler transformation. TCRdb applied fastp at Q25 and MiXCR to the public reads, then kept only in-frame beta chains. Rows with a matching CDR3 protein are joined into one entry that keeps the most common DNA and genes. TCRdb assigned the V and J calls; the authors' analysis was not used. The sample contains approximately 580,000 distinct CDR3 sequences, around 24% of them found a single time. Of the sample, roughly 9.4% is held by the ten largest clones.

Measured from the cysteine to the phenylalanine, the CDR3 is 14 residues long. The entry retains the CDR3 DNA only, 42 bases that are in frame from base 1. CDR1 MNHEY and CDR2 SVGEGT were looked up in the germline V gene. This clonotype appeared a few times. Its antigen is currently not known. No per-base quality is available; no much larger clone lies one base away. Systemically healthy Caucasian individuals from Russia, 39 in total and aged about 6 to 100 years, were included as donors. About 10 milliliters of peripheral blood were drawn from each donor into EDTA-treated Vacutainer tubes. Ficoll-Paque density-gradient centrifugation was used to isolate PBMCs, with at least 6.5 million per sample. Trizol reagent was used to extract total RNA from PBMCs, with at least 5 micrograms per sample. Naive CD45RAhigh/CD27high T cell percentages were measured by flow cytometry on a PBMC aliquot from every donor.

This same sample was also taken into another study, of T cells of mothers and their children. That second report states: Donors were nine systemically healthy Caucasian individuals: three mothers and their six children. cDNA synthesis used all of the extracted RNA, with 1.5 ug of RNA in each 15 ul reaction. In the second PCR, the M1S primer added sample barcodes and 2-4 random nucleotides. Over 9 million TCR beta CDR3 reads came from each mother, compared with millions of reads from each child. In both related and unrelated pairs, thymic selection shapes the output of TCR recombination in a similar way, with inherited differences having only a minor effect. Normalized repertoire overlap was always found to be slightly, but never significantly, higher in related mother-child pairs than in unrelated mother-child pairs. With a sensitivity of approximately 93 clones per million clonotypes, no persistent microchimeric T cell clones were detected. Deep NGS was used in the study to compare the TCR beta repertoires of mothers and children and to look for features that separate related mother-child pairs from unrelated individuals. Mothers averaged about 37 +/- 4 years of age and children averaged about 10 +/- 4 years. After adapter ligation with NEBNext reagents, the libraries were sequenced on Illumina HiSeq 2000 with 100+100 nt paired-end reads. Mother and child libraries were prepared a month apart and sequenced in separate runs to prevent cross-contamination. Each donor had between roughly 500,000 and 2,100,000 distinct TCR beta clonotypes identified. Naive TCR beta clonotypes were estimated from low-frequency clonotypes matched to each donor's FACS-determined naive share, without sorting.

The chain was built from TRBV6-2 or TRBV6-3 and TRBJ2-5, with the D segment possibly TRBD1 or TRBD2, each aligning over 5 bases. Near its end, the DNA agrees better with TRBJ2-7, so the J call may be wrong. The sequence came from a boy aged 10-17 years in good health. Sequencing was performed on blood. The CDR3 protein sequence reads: CASSRRDPLDEQYF. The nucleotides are TGTGCCAGCAGTCGACGGGACCCCCTGGACGAGCAGTACTTC.